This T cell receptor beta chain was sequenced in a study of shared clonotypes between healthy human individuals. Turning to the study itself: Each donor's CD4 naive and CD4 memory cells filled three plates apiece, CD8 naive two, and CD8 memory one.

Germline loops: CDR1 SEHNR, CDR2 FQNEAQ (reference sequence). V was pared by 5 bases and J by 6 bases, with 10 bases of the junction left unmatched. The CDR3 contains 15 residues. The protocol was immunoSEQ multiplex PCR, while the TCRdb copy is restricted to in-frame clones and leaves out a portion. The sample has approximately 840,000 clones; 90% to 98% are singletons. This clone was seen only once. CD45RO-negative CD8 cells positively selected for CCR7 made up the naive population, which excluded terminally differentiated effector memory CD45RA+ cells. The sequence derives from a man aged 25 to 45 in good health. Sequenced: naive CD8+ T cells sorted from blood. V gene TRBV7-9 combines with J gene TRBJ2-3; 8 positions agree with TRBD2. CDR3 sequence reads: CASSQSGSYSDTQYF. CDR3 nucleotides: TGTGCCAGCAGCCAAAGCGGGAGCTACTCCGATACGCAGTATTTT.